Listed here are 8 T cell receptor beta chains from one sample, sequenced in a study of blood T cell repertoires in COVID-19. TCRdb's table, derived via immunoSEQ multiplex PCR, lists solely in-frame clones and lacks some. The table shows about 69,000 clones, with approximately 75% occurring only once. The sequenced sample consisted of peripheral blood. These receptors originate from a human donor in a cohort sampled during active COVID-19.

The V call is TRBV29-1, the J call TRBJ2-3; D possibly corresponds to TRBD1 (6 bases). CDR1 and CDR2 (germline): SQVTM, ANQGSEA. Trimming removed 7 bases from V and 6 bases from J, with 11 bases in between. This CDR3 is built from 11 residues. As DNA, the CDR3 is TGCAGCGGCGACAGGTCGGATACGCAGTATTTT. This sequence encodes CSGDRSDTQYF.

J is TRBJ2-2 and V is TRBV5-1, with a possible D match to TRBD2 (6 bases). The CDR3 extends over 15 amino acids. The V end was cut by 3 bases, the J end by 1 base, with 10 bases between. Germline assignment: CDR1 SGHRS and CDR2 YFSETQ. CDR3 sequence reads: CASSSSGQNTGELFF. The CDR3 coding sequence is TGCGCCAGCAGCTCCAGCGGGCAGAACACCGGGGAGCTGTTTTTT.

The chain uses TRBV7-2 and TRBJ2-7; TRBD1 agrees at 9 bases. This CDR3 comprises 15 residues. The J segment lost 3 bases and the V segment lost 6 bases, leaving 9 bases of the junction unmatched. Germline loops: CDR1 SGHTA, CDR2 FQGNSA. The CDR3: CASSLNPTGGYEQYF. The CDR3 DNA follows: TGTGCCAGCAGTCTAAATCCGACAGGGGGCTACGAGCAGTACTTC.

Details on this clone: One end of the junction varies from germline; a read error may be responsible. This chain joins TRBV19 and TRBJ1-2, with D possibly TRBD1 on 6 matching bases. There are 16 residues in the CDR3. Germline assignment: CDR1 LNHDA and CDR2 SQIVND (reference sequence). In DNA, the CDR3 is TGTGCCAGTAGTCTAGAGCCCCCAGGGGCGAACTATGGCTACACCTTC. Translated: CASSLEPPGANYGYTF.

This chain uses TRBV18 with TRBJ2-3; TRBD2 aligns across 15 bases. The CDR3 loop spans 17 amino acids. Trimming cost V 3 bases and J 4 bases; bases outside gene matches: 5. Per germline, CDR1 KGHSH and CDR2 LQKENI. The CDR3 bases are TGTGCCAGCTCACCCGGACTAGCGGGAGGGCCCTCAGATACGCAGTATTTT. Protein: CASSPGLAGGPSDTQYF.

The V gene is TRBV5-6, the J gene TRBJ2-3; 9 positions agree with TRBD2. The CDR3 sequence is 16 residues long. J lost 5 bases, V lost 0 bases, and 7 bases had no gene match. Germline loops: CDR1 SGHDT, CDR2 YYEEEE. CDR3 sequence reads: CASSLVLAGREDTQYF. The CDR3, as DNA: TGTGCCAGCAGCTTGGTCCTAGCGGGACGAGAAGATACGCAGTATTTT.

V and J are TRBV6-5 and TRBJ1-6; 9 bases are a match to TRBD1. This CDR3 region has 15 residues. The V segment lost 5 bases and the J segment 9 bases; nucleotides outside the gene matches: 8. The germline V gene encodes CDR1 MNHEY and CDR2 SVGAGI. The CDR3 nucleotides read TGTGCCAGCAGTCCCCCCGGGACAGGGAGTTCACCCCTCCACTTT. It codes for CASSPPGTGSSPLHF.

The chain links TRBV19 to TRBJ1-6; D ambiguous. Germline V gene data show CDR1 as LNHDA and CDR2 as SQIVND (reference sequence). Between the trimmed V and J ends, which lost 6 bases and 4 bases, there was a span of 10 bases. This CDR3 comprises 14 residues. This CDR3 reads CASREEGYNSPLHF. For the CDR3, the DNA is TGTGCCAGTAGGGAGGAGGGTTATAATTCACCCCTCCACTTT.